The clone carrying this T cell receptor (beta chain) was seen just once. Measured with immunoSEQ multiplex PCR; TCRdb has only the in-frame clones, and not every one. The table lists approximately 84,000 clones, over 90% of them singletons. This specimen belongs to a study of T cell changes during pregnancy in multiple sclerosis. The germline CDR1 and CDR2 sequences are MRHNA and SNTAGT. Trimming shortened V by 2 bases and J by 0 bases, and 11 bases separated the two germline ends. The CDR3 length is 16 residues. V usage is TRBV6-4 and J usage is TRBJ1-5; no firm D call. The receptor was derived from a female donor with multiple sclerosis, enrolled in a pregnancy study. Sequencing was performed on peripheral blood, taken in the third trimester of pregnancy. The CDR3: CASSDRQDFSNQPQHF. For the CDR3, the DNA is TGTGCCAGCAGTGACAGGCAGGACTTTAGCAATCAGCCCCAGCATTTT.